This TCR beta chain is from a study of blood T cell repertoires in COVID-19. Whole-study context: Donors in the United States, Italy and Spain gave samples during acute or convalescent COVID-19. Sources were T cells, B-cell-depleted T cells, or PBMCs; the material itself was cDNA or gDNA.

The V gene's germline CDR1 is LGHNA and CDR2 YSLEER. CDR3 length equals 15 residues. With 4 bases removed from V and 6 bases from J, the gap between germline ends came to 18 bases. This table comes from immunoSEQ multiplex PCR, and its TCRdb copy is limited to in-frame clones, with some not included. The data hold 200,000 to 300,000 clones, with 91% observed a single time. The sample consisted of peripheral blood. The source is a person aged 18-29 years with COVID-19, enrolled during active disease. The chain couples TRBV4-3 to TRBJ1-2; tentative D call: TRBD1 (6 bases). The DNA for the CDR3 is TGCGCCAGCAGCCTAACGGGCAGGGGCGAGGATGGCTACACCTTC. Translated: CASSLTGRGEDGYTF.